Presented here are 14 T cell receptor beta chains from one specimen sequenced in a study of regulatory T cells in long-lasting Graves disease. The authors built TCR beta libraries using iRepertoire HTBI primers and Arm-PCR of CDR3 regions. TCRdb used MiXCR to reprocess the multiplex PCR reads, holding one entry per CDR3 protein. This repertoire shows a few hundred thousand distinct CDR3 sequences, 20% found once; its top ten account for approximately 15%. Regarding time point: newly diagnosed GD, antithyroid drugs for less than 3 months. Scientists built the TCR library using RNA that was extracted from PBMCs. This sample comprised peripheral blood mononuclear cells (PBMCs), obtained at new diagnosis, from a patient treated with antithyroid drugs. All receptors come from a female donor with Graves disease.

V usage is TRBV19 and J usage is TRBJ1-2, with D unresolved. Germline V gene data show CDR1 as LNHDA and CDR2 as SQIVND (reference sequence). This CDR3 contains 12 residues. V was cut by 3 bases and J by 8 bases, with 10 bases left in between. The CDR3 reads CASSITTRGYTF. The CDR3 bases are TGTGCCAGTAGTATCACTACACGAGGCTACACCTTC.

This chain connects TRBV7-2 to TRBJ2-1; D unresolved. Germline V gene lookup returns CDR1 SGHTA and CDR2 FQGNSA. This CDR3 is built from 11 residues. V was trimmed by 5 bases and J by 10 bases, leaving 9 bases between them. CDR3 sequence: CASSLSSEQFF. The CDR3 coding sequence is TGTGCCAGCAGCCTCTCATCGGAGCAGTTCTTC. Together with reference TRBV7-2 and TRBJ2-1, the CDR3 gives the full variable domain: GAGVSQSPSNKVTEKGKDVELRCDPISGHTALYWYRQSLGQGLEFLIYFQGNSAPDKSGLPSDRFSAERTGGSVSTLTIQRTQQEDSAVYLCASSLSSEQFFGPGTRLTVL.

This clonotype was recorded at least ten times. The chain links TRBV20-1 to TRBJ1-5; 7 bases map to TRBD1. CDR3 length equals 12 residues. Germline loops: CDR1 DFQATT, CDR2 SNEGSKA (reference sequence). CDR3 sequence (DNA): TGCAGCGCGGTGACAGGGACGCAGCCCCAGCATTTT. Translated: CSAVTGTQPQHF.

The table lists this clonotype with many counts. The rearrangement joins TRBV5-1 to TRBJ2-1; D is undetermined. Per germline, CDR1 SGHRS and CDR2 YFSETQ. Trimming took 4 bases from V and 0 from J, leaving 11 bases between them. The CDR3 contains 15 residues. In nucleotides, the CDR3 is TGCGCCAGCAGCGCGCTCCAGAGCTCCTACAATGAGCAGTTCTTC. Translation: CASSALQSSYNEQFF. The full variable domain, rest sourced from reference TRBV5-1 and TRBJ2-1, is KAGVTQTPRYLIKTRGQQVTLSCSPISGHRSVSWYQQTPGQGLQFLFEYFSETQRNKGNFPGRFSGRQFSNSRSEMNVSTLELGDSALYLCASSALQSSYNEQFFGPGTRLTVL.

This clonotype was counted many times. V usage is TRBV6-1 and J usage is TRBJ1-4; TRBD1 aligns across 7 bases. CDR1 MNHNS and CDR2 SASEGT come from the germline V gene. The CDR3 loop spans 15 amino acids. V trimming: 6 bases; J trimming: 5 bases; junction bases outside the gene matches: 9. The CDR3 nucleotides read TGTGCCAGCAGCCCTGCGACAGGGCCGAATGAAAAACTGTTTTTT. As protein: CASSPATGPNEKLFF.

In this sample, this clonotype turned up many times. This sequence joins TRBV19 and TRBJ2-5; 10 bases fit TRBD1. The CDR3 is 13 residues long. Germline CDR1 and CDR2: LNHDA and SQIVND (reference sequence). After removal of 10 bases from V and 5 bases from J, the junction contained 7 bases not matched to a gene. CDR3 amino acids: CATRQGALETQYF. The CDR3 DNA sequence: TGTGCCACGAGACAGGGGGCTTTGGAGACCCAGTACTTC.

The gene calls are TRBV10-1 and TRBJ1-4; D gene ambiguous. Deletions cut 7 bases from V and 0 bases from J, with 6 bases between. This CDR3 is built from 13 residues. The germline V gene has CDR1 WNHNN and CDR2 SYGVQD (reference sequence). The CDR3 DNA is TGCGCCAGCATTTCGGCAACTAATGAAAAACTGTTTTTT. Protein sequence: CASISATNEKLFF.

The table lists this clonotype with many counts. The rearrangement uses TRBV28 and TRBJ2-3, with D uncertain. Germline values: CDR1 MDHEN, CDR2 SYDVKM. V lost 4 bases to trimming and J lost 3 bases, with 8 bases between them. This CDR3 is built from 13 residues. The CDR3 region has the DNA TGTGCCAGCAGTTCCGGAGATACAGATACGCAGTATTTT. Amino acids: CASSSGDTDTQYF.

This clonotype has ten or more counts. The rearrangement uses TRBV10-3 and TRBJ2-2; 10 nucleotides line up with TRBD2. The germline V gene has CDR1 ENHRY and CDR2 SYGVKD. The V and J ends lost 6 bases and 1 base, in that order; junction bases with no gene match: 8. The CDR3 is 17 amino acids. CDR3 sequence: CAISAPTSGQNTGELFF. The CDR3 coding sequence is TGTGCCATCAGCGCCCCGACTAGCGGGCAGAACACCGGGGAGCTGTTTTTT.

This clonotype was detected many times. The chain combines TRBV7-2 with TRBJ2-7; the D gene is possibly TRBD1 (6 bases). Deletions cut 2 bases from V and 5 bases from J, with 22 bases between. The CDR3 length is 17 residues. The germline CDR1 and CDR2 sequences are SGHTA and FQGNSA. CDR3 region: CASSLWSPPTGRHEQYF. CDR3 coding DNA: TGTGCCAGCAGCTTATGGTCCCCCCCCACAGGGAGACACGAGCAGTACTTC.

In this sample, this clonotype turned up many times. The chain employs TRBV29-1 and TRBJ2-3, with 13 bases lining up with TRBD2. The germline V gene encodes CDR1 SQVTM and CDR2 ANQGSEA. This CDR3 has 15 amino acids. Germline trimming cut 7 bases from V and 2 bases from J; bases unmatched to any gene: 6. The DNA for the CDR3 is TGCAGCGGAAGACTAGCGGGAGGTGTCACAGATACGCAGTATTTT. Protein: CSGRLAGGVTDTQYF.

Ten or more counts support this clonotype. The CDR3 is CASSSLAGMADTQYF. CDR3 in DNA: TGTGCCAGCAGCTCACTAGCGGGAATGGCAGATACGCAGTATTTT. This chain links TRBV5-5 with TRBJ2-3; 10 bases are shared with TRBD2. The germline V gene has CDR1 SGHKS and CDR2 YYEKEE (reference sequence). The CDR3 runs to 15 residues. With V trimmed by 3 bases and J by 4 bases, 5 bases remained unmatched.

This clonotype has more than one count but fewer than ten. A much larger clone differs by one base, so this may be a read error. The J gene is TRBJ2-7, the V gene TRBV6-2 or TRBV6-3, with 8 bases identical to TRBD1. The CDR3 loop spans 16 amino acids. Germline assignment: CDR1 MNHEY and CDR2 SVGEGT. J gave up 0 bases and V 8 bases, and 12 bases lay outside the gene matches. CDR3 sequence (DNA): TGTGCCAGCGGTTCCTCGCTCGGGACAGGCTCCTACGAGCAGTACTTC. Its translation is CASGSSLGTGSYEQYF.

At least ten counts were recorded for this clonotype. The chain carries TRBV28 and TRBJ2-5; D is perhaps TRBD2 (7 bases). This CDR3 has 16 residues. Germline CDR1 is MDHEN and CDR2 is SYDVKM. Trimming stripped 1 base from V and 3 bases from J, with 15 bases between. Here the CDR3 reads CASSLSRGGRKETQYF. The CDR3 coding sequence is TGTGCCAGCAGTTTATCTAGGGGGGGGCGAAAAGAGACCCAGTACTTC.